These T cell receptor beta chains were read from a single sample in a study of blood T cells in healthy people across ages. One entry per CDR3 protein results from TCRdb running MiXCR on the 5' RACE reads. Found here are about 670,000 distinct CDR3 sequences, around 41% of them singletons; the top ten hold around 30%. The sequencing sample was made of blood. The receptors derive from an elderly man in good health. CDR3s include the opening cysteine and the closing phenylalanine or tryptophan. The order of the fields is J gene, V gene, D gene, CDR3 protein. D genes are given only for firm matches.

>TRBJ2-7|TRBV7-2|-
CASTGGTAPVETYEQYF
>TRBJ1-5|TRBV15|-
CATSRDVAPQHF
>TRBJ1-4|TRBV7-8|-
CASSSRGRAELFF
>TRBJ2-5|TRBV20-1|-
CSARVRAGQETQYF
>TRBJ1-1|TRBV29-1|-
CSVVQGDLNTEAFF
>TRBJ2-1|TRBV9|TRBD2
CASSPRLAGDNEQFF
>TRBJ2-7|TRBV10-3|TRBD1
CAISEPPEAGQAHEQYF
>TRBJ2-3|TRBV20-1|-
CSASRQTGDTTDTQYF
>TRBJ1-2|TRBV20-1|-
CSATGDRAGYTF
>TRBJ2-1|TRBV27|TRBD1
CASSPPGQGALDEQFF
>TRBJ2-6|TRBV3-1|-
CASSQDISDSGANVLTF
>TRBJ2-5|TRBV7-2|-
CASSGAALGETQYF
>TRBJ2-7|TRBV21-1|-
CASSKRACRVEQYF
>TRBJ1-1|TRBV7-3|-
CASSLSPTSNTEAFF
>TRBJ2-1|TRBV29-1|-
CSVEILQGRHNEQFF
>TRBJ2-2|TRBV7-6|TRBD1
CASSSQGARFNTGELFF
>TRBJ1-2|TRBV20-1|-
CSAPGNYGYTF
>TRBJ2-1|TRBV5-1|TRBD2
CASSRGSGRAFLHNEQFF
>TRBJ1-2|TRBV6-5|TRBD1
CASRRDRGGGYTF
>TRBJ2-2|TRBV4-3|-
CASSPRRGGTGELFF
>TRBJ1-4|TRBV7-2|-
CASSRAQPTNEKLFF
>TRBJ2-3|TRBV5-1|-
CASSLTRGVTSTDTQYF
>TRBJ2-2|TRBV9|TRBD1
CASSVVPGQGATGELFF
>TRBJ2-1|TRBV2|TRBD1
CASSEAGGPYNEQFF
>TRBJ2-3|TRBV25-1|-
CASSEGGEGSNTQYF
>TRBJ2-1|TRBV6-4|TRBD2
CAGSELAGGYNEQFF
>TRBJ2-5|TRBV6-5|-
CASSRPPGSTKYF
>TRBJ2-7|TRBV2|-
CASKSNQGELYEQYF
>TRBJ2-6|TRBV9|-
CASSVRDRVSANVLTF